This T cell receptor (beta chain) was captured by sequencing in a study of beta chain features in type 1 diabetes (dated by TCRdb to between 2017 and 2018). In the study overall: Mean age, gender distribution, total cell number and subset yield were not different between patients and healthy donors. A total of around 110,000,000 sorted cells were examined across all samples, and a strong correlation was observed between cell number per subset and RNA yield. The study compared the TCRB repertoires of sorted circulating CD4+ T cell subsets in recently diagnosed type 1 diabetes patients with those in matched healthy donors. Whereas all 30 or so donors provided naive and central memory subsets, regulatory and stem cell-like memory subsets were isolated from just 8 patients and roughly eight healthy donors.

Points the paper makes about the study in general: The naive, central memory and regulatory TCRB repertoires appeared to resemble one another more closely among patients than among healthy donors. PCR might favor shorter templates, but patient and control samples were amplified and corrected together, so any skew would affect both groups equally. HLA sub-analyses involved small numbers of individuals, so any influence of HLA type on TCRB rearrangement remained unresolved. Because cDNA was sequenced instead of genomic DNA, highly expressing activated cells could be over-represented, though the groups showed no difference in activation or CD3 levels. In all four CD4+ subsets, TCRB CDR3 length was moderately but significantly shorter in type 1 diabetes patients. At VDJ recombination sites, patients with type 1 diabetes made fewer insertions and deleted more nucleotides, a pattern implying thymic rearrangement abnormalities.

Taken from cysteine to phenylalanine, the CDR3 has 15 residues. Only the CDR3 region is kept as DNA, spanning 45 bases read in frame from base 1. At the junction V is shortened by 5 bases and J by 0 bases, with 11 bases in between. The germline V gene (reference sequence) provides CDR1 LNHDA and CDR2 SQIVND. The entire isolated RNA was reverse transcribed using the High Capacity cDNA Reverse Transcription Kit, and thus expressed TCRB transcripts were sequenced. Deep immunoSEQ sequencing was performed on naive, central memory and regulatory T cell samples, with an average of roughly 3.5 million total reads per sample. Sorted cells were lysed in RLT buffer, and RNA was extracted using DNase-treated RNeasy Micro or Mini kits according to cell number. Each cell subset was processed on its own to prevent cross-contamination, while patient and healthy donor samples were processed together. Using the immunoSEQ multiplex PCR, TCRB sequences were amplified from cDNA into 87-bp fragments spanning the CDR3 region. Sequencing of the amplicons was performed on the Illumina HiSeq platform. As for the original processing: Synthetic template baselines were used to correct PCR bias computationally, reads within Hamming distance 2 were collapsed together, and singletons that could not be merged were discarded. By aligning reads against IMGT, V, D and J genes, CDR3 length, and insertions or deletions at six rearrangement sites were assigned. Within each subset, clonotype counts were normalized to sorted cell number, after which true diversity and Gini coefficients were computed with the tcR R package. The overlap coefficient, calculated on TCRB nucleotide sequences, was used to measure repertoire sharing. Here the immuneACCESS table is served through TCRdb, limited to in-frame sequences with V and J called. Missing clones are a known gap in these copies; in checked studies unresolved V genes cover under half, and the rest lacks a known reason. V, J and clone size are taken as reported in that table, and D and trimming were inferred from the DNA itself. The sample yields roughly 160,000 clones; almost 8% were counted once. The ten largest clones take up 0.5% of the sample.

This clone was detected only a few times. Its binding antigen is unknown. No base-level quality is on record; no much larger clone is a single base apart. From each donor, a single peripheral blood sample of 100 to 150 mL on average was drawn into heparinised tubes. A BD FACSAria II was used to sort naive, central memory, regulatory and stem cell-like memory CD4+ T cells with a panel that included CD45RO, CCR7, CD25, CD127, CD95 and CD27. A purity above 98% was achieved for all sorted populations. PBMCs were isolated immediately by Lymphoprep density gradient centrifugation and stained directly without culture. So that batch effects would be minimized, each experiment stained and sorted samples in pairs, pairing one healthy donor with one patient.

Source material: central memory CD4+ T cells from blood. This chain is built from TRBV19 and TRBJ1-5; a tentative D call is TRBD1 (6 bases match). The TCR comes from a man younger than 30 with type 1 diabetes. The DNA sequence reads TGTGCCAGTAGTGACGGACAGTATAGCAATCAGCCCCAGCATTTT. This codes for CASSDGQYSNQPQHF.